This T cell receptor beta chain was documented in a study of blood T cell repertoires in COVID-19. At the level of the study: T cells, B-cell-depleted T cells, or PBMCs supplied cDNA or gDNA.

Methods used by the authors: Scientists estimated how many nucleated cells there were by amplifying reference gene primers. The table came from immunoSEQ multiplex PCR; TCRdb's copy has only in-frame clones and leaves some out. Clonal size and the V and J genes are those of that table, whereas D and trimming came from the DNA. The sample lists roughly 47,000 clones, 80% to 90% seen once, with roughly 34% in the top ten. V trimming: 6 bases; J trimming: 8 bases; junction bases outside the gene matches: 12. The CDR3 length is 16 residues. The germline V gene encodes CDR1 SNHLY and CDR2 FYNNEI. This rearrangement joins TRBV2 to TRBJ1-6; 8 nucleotides agree with TRBD1. Input material: peripheral blood. This TCR derives from a woman over 75 with COVID-19, enrolled during active disease. In DNA, the CDR3 is TGTGCCAGCAGGGACAGGGCCTCCACCTTTCATTCACCCCTCCACTTT. As protein: CASRDRASTFHSPLHF.